Here is one TCR beta chain with its context. The length of the CDR3 is 15 residues. Germline assignment: CDR1 SGHRS and CDR2 YFSETQ. V dropped 3 bases and J dropped 1 base, with 13 bases sitting between them. The entry originates in a study of shared clonotypes between healthy human individuals. Measured with immunoSEQ multiplex PCR; TCRdb has only the in-frame clones, and not every one. Altogether about 1.1 million clones are present, around 78% being singletons, with the ten largest covering around 0.47%. This rearrangement joins TRBV5-1 to TRBJ1-1, with D hard to call. The TCR comes from a man aged 18 to 30 in good health. Some clones in this sample may be carry-over from other donors' samples. The sequenced sample consisted of memory CD4+ T cells from PBMCs. As to subset: CD45RA-negative fraction. The CDR3 region is CASSYRSVGNTEAFF. DNA for the CDR3: TGCGCCAGCAGCTACCGGTCGGTAGGGAACACTGAAGCTTTCTTT.